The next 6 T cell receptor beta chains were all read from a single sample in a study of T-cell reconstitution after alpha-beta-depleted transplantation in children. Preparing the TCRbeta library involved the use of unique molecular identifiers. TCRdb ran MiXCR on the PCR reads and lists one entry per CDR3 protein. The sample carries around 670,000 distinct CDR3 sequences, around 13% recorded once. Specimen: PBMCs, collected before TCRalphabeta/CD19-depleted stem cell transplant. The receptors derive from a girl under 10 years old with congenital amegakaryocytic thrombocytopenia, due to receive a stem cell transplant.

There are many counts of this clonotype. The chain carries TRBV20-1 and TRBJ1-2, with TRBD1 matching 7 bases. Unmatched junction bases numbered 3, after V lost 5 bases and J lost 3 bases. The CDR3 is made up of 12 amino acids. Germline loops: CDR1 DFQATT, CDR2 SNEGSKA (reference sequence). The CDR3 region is CSAQGQDYGYTF. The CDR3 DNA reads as TGCAGTGCTCAAGGACAGGACTATGGCTACACCTTC.

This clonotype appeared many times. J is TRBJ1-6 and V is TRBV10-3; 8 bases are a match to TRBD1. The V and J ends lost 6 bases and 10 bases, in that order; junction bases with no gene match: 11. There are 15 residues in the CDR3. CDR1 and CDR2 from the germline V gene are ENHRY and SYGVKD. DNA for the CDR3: TGTGCCATCAGGGAGACAGGGGCGGCCGTCTCACCCCTCCACTTT. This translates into CAIRETGAAVSPLHF.

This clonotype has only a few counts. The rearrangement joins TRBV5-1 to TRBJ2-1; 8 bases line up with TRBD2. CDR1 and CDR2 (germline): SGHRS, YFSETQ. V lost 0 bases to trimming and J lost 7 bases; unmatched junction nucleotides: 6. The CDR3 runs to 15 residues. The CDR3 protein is CASSLGLAGENEQFF. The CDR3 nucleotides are TGCGCCAGCAGCTTGGGGCTAGCGGGTGAGAATGAGCAGTTCTTC.

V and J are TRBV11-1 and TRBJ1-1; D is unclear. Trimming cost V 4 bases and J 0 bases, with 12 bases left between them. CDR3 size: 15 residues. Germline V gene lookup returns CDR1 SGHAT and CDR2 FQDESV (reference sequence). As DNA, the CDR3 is TGTGCCAGCAGCTCCGGACGCGGACTGAACACTGAAGCTTTCTTT. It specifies CASSSGRGLNTEAFF.

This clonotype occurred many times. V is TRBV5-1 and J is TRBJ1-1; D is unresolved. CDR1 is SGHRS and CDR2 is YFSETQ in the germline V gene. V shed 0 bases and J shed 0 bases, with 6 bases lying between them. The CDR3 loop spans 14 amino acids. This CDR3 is CASSLGVLNTEAFF. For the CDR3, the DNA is TGCGCCAGCAGCTTGGGTGTGCTGAACACTGAAGCTTTCTTT.

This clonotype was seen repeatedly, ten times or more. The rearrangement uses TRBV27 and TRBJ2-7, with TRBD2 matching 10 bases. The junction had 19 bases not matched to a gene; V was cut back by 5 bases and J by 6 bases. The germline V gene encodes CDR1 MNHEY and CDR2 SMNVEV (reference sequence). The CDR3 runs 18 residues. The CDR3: CASSPSLASGRLASEQYF. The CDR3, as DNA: TGTGCCAGCAGTCCTTCCTTAGCTAGCGGGAGACTCGCCTCCGAGCAGTACTTC.